This TCR beta chain was obtained from a study of blood T cell repertoires in COVID-19. On the study more broadly: Acute and convalescent COVID-19 samples came from the United States, Italy and Spain.

Germline lookup yields CDR1 SGDLS and CDR2 YYNGEE. Trimming pared 0 bases from V and 3 bases from J, leaving 11 bases between. The CDR3 extends over 15 amino acids. In the study's own analysis: From reference gene primer amplification, estimates of nucleated cell counts were derived. Profiled with immunoSEQ multiplex PCR; TCRdb holds only in-frame clones, not every one. Clone size and V and J calls were adopted from that table, with D and trimming inferred from the DNA. The sample includes roughly 240,000 clones, approximately 80% of them seen just once. This sequence originates from a man aged 40-49 years who had recovered from COVID-19. Sequencing input: peripheral blood. The chain employs TRBV9 and TRBJ2-3; D possibly corresponds to TRBD2 (6 bases). The CDR3 nucleotides read TGTGCCAGCAGCGTAGGCGGGGCGAGGACAGATACGCAGTATTTT. Amino acids: CASSVGGARTDTQYF.